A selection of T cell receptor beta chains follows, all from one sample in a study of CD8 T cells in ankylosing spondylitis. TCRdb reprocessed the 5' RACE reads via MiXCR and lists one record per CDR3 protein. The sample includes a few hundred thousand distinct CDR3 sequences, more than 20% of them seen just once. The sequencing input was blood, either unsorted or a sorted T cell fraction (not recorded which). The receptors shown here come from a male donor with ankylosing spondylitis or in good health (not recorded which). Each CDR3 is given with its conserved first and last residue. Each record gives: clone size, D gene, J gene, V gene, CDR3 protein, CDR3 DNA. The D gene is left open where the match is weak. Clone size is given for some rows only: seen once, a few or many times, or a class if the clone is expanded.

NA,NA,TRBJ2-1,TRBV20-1,CSARDPRGDEQFF,TGCAGTGCTAGAGATCCCCGGGGCGATGAGCAGTTCTTC
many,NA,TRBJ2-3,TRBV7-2,CASSMGSGSWDTQYF,TGTGCCAGCAGCATGGGGTCAGGGAGTTGGGATACGCAGTATTTT
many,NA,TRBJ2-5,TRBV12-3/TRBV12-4,CASNTWDLGETQYF,TGTGCCAGCAACACCTGGGATTTGGGGGAGACCCAGTACTTC
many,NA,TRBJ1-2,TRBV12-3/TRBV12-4,CASMSGGYGYTF,TGTGCCAGCATGTCGGGGGGCTATGGCTACACCTTC
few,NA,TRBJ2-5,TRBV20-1,CSALFGPPQETQYF,TGCAGTGCTCTCTTTGGTCCTCCACAAGAGACCCAGTACTTC
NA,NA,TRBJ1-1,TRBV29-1,CSVGQKNTEAFF,TGCAGCGTTGGACAAAAGAACACTGAAGCTTTCTTT
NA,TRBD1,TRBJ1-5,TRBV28,CASSEFTGGNQPQHF,TGTGCCAGCAGCGAATTCACAGGGGGTAATCAGCCCCAGCATTTT
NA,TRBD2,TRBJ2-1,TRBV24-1,CATSDRTSGRDNEQFF,TGTGCCACCAGTGACCGGACTAGCGGGCGCGACAATGAGCAGTTCTTC
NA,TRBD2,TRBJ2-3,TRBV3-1,CASQSMGSGDGDTQYF,TGTGCCAGCCAATCAATGGGTAGCGGGGATGGGGATACGCAGTATTTT
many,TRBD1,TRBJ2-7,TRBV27,CASSRRDRGSYEQYF,TGTGCCAGCAGTCGCCGAGACAGGGGGTCCTACGAGCAGTACTTC
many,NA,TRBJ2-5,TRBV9,CASSAASGRTEETQYF,TGTGCCAGCAGCGCGGCTTCGGGGAGGACTGAAGAGACCCAGTACTTC
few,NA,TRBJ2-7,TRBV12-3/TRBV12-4,CASSPARYEQYF,TGTGCCAGCAGCCCCGCTCGTTACGAGCAGTACTTC
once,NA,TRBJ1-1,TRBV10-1,CASGDGETEAFF,TGCGCCAGCGGTGACGGAGAAACTGAAGCTTTCTTT
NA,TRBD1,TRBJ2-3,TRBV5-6,CASRYTGGTDTQYF,TGTGCCAGCAGATACACAGGGGGCACAGATACGCAGTATTTT
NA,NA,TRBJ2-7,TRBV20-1,CSAPIGPRDEQYF,TGCAGTGCTCCCATCGGGCCGCGAGACGAGCAGTACTTC
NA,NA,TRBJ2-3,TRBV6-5,CASSSQQGGEADTQYF,TGTGCCAGCAGTTCCCAACAGGGAGGGGAGGCAGATACGCAGTATTTT
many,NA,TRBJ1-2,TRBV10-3,CAISEDGVSGGYTF,TGTGCCATCAGTGAGGACGGAGTTAGCGGTGGCTACACCTTC
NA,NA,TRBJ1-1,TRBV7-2,CASSSVRGIGAFF,TGTGCCAGCAGCTCGGTCCGGGGCATTGGAGCTTTCTTT
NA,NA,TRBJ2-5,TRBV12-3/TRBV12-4,CASSSLTNYKETQYF,TGTGCCAGCAGTTCCCTGACCAACTACAAAGAGACCCAGTACTTC
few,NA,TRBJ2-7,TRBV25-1,CASSDPRSPSYEQYF,TGTGCCAGCAGTGACCCCAGGAGTCCTTCCTACGAGCAGTACTTC
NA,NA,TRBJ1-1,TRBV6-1,CASTQGRETEAFF,TGTGCCAGCACCCAGGGGCGGGAGACTGAAGCTTTCTTT
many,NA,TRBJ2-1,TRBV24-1,CATSDLAPGQGWNEQFF,TGTGCCACCAGTGATTTGGCCCCCGGGCAGGGGTGGAATGAGCAGTTCTTC
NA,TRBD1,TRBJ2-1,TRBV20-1,CSAGGFYNEQFF,TGCAGTGCAGGGGGCTTCTACAATGAGCAGTTCTTC
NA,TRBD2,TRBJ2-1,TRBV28,CASRHGLVGNEQFF,TGTGCCAGCAGACATGGACTAGTGGGTAATGAGCAGTTCTTC
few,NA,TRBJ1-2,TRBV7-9,CASSLSQLGGYTF,TGTGCCAGCAGCTTATCCCAACTAGGTGGCTACACCTTC
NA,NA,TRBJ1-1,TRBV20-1,CSAHKGTLNIAFF,TGCAGTGCTCATAAGGGTACCCTGAATATCGCTTTCTTT
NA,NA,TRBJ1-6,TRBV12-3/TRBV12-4,CASSFWEDSPLHF,TGTGCCAGCAGTTTTTGGGAAGATTCACCCCTCCACTTT
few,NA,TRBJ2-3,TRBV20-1,CSARRDFATDTQYF,TGCAGTGCTCGGAGGGACTTTGCGACAGATACGCAGTATTTT
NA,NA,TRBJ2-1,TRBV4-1,CASLGRGGYNEQFF,TGCGCCAGCCTCGGCAGAGGGGGCTACAATGAGCAGTTCTTC
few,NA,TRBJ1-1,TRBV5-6,CASSTHAGASEAFF,TGTGCCAGCAGCACCCACGCCGGGGCCAGTGAAGCTTTCTTT
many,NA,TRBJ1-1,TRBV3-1,CASSQVGRTEAFF,TGTGCCAGCAGCCAAGTGGGGCGAACTGAAGCTTTCTTT
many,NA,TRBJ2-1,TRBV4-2,CASSQGEDVEQFF,TGTGCCAGCAGCCAAGGGGAGGACGTAGAGCAGTTCTTC
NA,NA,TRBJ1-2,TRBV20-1,CSAHRTAYGYTF,TGCAGTGCCCATAGGACAGCCTATGGCTACACCTTC
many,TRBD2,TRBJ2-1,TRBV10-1,CASSESSGGYNEQFF,TGCGCCAGCAGTGAGTCTAGCGGGGGTTACAATGAGCAGTTCTTC
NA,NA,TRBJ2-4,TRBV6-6,CASTQRQDIQYF,TGTGCCAGCACCCAGCGGCAGGACATTCAGTACTTC
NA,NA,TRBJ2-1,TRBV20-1,CSATPLAAGHYNEQFF,TGCAGTGCTACCCCCCTCGCGGCAGGCCACTACAATGAGCAGTTCTTC
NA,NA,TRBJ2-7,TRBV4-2,CASSQAHGGSSYEQYF,TGTGCCAGCAGCCAAGCCCATGGCGGTTCCTCCTACGAGCAGTACTTC
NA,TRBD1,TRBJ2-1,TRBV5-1,CASSTGTGDDEQFF,TGCGCCAGTAGCACCGGGACAGGGGACGATGAGCAGTTCTTC
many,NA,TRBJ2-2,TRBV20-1,CSARDPRDTGELFF,TGCAGTGCTAGAGATCCCAGGGACACCGGGGAGCTGTTTTTT
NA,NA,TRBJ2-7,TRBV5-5,CASSLQVLTDEQYF,TGTGCCAGCAGCTTGCAGGTGTTAACCGACGAGCAGTACTTC
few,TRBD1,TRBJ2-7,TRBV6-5,CASSYSAGTGSYEQYF,TGTGCCAGCAGTTACTCAGCCGGGACAGGGAGCTACGAGCAGTACTTC
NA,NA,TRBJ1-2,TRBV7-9,CASSLTGFGRGYTF,TGTGCCAGCAGCTTAACAGGGTTTGGACGGGGCTACACCTTC
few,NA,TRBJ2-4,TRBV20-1,CSARGGQSNIQYF,TGCAGTGCTAGAGGAGGGCAGTCGAACATTCAGTACTTC
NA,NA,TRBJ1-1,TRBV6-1,CASRSAIQGLNTEAFF,TGTGCCAGCAGATCAGCTATACAGGGCTTGAACACTGAAGCTTTCTTT
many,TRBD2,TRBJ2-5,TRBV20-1,CSARRGLAGETQYF,TGCAGTGCTAGGCGCGGACTAGCTGGGGAGACCCAGTACTTC
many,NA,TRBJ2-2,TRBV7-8,CASSLNPRRDLNTGELFF,TGTGCCAGCAGCTTAAACCCCCGCCGTGACCTGAACACCGGGGAGCTGTTTTTT
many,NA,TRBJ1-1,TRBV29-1,CSVETRTNTEAFF,TGCAGCGTTGAAACACGGACGAACACTGAAGCTTTCTTT
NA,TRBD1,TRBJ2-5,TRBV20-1,CSAQTGTAKGTQYF,TGCAGTGCACAGACAGGGACGGCCAAGGGGACCCAGTACTTC
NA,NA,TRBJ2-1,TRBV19,CASSIERGREQFF,TGTGCCAGTAGTATAGAGCGGGGCCGTGAGCAGTTCTTC
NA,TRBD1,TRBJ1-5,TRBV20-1,CSARPQGAHNQPQHF,TGCAGTGCTAGACCCCAGGGGGCTCACAATCAGCCCCAGCATTTT
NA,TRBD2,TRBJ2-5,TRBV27,CASSDTSSGGRETQYF,TGTGCCAGCAGTGACACGTCCAGCGGGGGGAGGGAGACCCAGTACTTC